The 9 T cell receptor beta chains in this list originate from one sample, sequenced in a study of spatial heterogeneity in lung cancer. General study findings and limits: Mutation counts in tumors were tracked by counts of expanded intratumoral alpha and beta TCRs.

Time point given: sample taken at primary tumor resection. TCRdb re-called the 5' RACE reads with MiXCR, one entry per CDR3 protein. In the table there are about 8,400 distinct CDR3 sequences, 8.2% of which are singletons. Antigen specificity for these receptors is unknown. The specimen was lung tumor tissue, collected at surgery. The receptors originated from a male donor with early-stage non-small cell lung cancer.

Within the sample, this clonotype is medium-sized. The genes are TRBV30 and TRBJ2-6; D ambiguous. Germline assignment: CDR1 GTSNPN and CDR2 SVGIG (reference sequence). V lost 1 base and J 0 bases, leaving 7 bases between the germline ends. CDR3 length: 15 amino acids. CDR3 protein: CAWSAKSSGANVLTF. CDR3 coding DNA: TGTGCCTGGAGTGCCAAGAGCTCTGGGGCCAACGTCCTGACTTTC. The full variable domain, with the rest looked up from reference TRBV30 and TRBJ2-6, is SQTIHQWPATLVQPVGSPLSLECTVEGTSNPNLYWYRQAAGRGLQLLFYSVGIGQISSEVPQNLSASRPQDRQFILSSKKLLLSDSGFYLCAWSAKSSGANVLTFGAGSRLTVL.

By sample fraction, this clonotype is medium-sized (0.01 to 0.1%). This CDR3 is CASSSAGPIYEQYF. CDR3 nucleotides: TGTGCCAGCAGCTCGGCCGGGCCCATCTACGAGCAGTACTTC. V and J are TRBV5-4 and TRBJ2-7; no definite D call. The CDR3 sequence is 14 residues long. V shed 3 bases and J shed 3 bases, with 13 bases lying between them. CDR1 is SGHNT, CDR2 YYREEE, per germline (reference sequence).

By proportion, this clonotype is medium-sized. Here the CDR3 reads CASSTGYNEQFF. CDR3 bases: TGTGCCAGTTCGACAGGGTACAATGAGCAGTTCTTC. This chain joins TRBV5-6 and TRBJ2-1, with 7 bases lining up with TRBD1. Losses at the gene ends were 8 bases for V and 4 bases for J; bases not matched to a gene: 3. Germline V gene lookup returns CDR1 SGHDT and CDR2 YYEEEE. This CDR3 has 12 amino acids.

Judged by abundance, this clonotype is medium-sized. The chain employs TRBV20-1 and TRBJ2-5; 12 bases fit TRBD2. The V gene's germline CDR1 is DFQATT and CDR2 SNEGSKA (reference sequence). Germline trimming cut 5 bases from V and 5 bases from J; bases unmatched to any gene: 15. This CDR3 comprises 17 residues. For the CDR3, the DNA is TGCAGTGCTCCCGAGCTAGCGGGGGGGATGAGGTTGGAGACCCAGTACTTC. Protein product: CSAPELAGGMRLETQYF.

This clonotype rates as medium-sized. The rearrangement uses TRBV7-2 and TRBJ2-4, with 7 nucleotides matching TRBD2. V lost 5 bases and J lost 9; bases outside the gene matches: 7. The CDR3 runs 13 residues. The V gene's germline CDR1 is SGHTA and CDR2 FQGNSA. The CDR3 nucleotides are TGTGCCAGCAGCGTAGAGCCGGGGGGCATTCAGTACTTC. It codes for CASSVEPGGIQYF.

By proportion, this clonotype is medium-sized (0.01 to 0.1%). This chain uses TRBV11-2 with TRBJ2-7, with 8 bases matching TRBD1. From germline, CDR1 is SGHAT and CDR2 FQNNGV. This CDR3 is 14 amino acids long. V shed 2 bases, J shed 7 bases, and the junction held 7 bases outside the gene matches. The CDR3 sequence: CASSLSQGAWEQYF. CDR3 bases: TGTGCCAGCAGCTTATCTCAGGGGGCCTGGGAGCAGTACTTC.

By its share, this clonotype is medium-sized. The rearrangement links TRBV6-5 to TRBJ2-5, with TRBD2 matching 8 bases. V trimming: 0 bases; J trimming: 8 bases; junction bases outside the gene matches: 17. Germline lookup yields CDR1 MNHEY and CDR2 SVGAGI. The CDR3 runs to 18 residues. This CDR3 reads CASSYSIPSGSQASTQYF. DNA of the CDR3: TGTGCCAGCAGTTACTCGATTCCTAGCGGGTCGCAAGCTTCCACCCAGTACTTC.

Within the sample, this clonotype is medium-sized. The chain recombines TRBV29-1 with TRBJ1-1; TRBD1 matches 10 bases. Trimming at V came to 4 bases and at J to 10 bases, leaving 9 bases not matched to a gene. The CDR3 covers 13 residues. CDR1 and CDR2 from the germline V gene are SQVTM and ANQGSEA. The DNA for the CDR3 is TGCAGCGTTGGATCCGGGACAGGGGATAGAGCTTTCTTT. Its protein product is CSVGSGTGDRAFF.

This clonotype was counted a few times. The rearrangement links TRBV6-2 or TRBV6-3 to TRBJ2-7, with 8 bases that match TRBD2. The CDR3 runs 16 residues. The V gene end was trimmed by 2 bases and the J gene end by 7 bases; junction bases not matched to a gene: 13. Germline lookup yields CDR1 MNHEY and CDR2 SVGEGT. The CDR3 sequence is CASSYVATSGSREQYF. In nucleotides, the CDR3 is TGTGCCAGCAGTTACGTTGCTACGAGCGGGAGTCGGGAGCAGTACTTC.